This TCR beta chain is from a study of identical twins. TCRdb passed the 5' RACE reads through MiXCR, listing each CDR3 protein once. The sample consists of approximately 500,000 distinct CDR3 sequences, 12% to 15% of them appearing once. This same sample was also part of a study on yellow fever vaccine responses in identical twins. That study adds: Twins reportedly appeared to share part of their vaccine T cell response while keeping part individual.

This clonotype was obtained from a woman aged 18-29 years in good health. What was sequenced was CD4+ T cells sorted from blood.

In DNA, the CDR3 is TGCAGTGCTAGAGTGGAGAAGGGGTCCTACGAGCAGTACTTC. This encodes CSARVEKGSYEQYF. V usage is TRBV20-1 and J usage is TRBJ2-7, with D perhaps matching TRBD1 (5 bases). The CDR3 contains 14 residues. The ends were cut back, 1 base at V and 1 base at J, with 11 bases in the middle. Germline assignment: CDR1 DFQATT and CDR2 SNEGSKA (reference sequence).